This entry features one T cell receptor (beta chain) sequence. What this receptor recognizes is not known. No quality values exist for individual bases; no much larger clone is one base distant. The same CDR3 also results from other DNA sequences found in this sample. The entry originates in a study of control samples from healthy donors and cancer patients (dated by TCRdb to about 2020). As encoded in the germline V gene, CDR1 is SGHRS while CDR2 is YFSETQ. V was cut back by 0 bases and J by 10 bases, leaving a gap of 13 bases between them. The CDR3 measures 13 amino acids from cysteine to phenylalanine. Only CDR3 DNA remains: 39 bases, in frame from the first base. The method was the immunoSEQ multiplex PCR assay. The table was pulled from immuneACCESS by TCRdb, which kept in-frame rearrangements only. Such tables lose some clones; where checked, under half of the loss comes from unresolved V genes, and the rest has no known cause. The table for this sample lists about 150,000 clones; around 96% of them were counted only once. Of the sample, about 5.6% falls within the top ten clones.

Sequencing was done on a sample of blood. The clonotype originates from a man in his forties in good health. The chain employs TRBV5-1 and TRBJ1-2; confidence is insufficient to name the D gene. CDR3 region: CASSLEGGGIYTF. The nucleotides are TGCGCCAGCAGCTTGGAAGGTGGAGGGATCTACACCTTC.